The following is a T cell receptor (beta chain) sequence with its context. Its antigen is not identified. The sample is drawn from a study of T cells after yellow fever vaccination. MiXCR, run by TCRdb on the 5' RACE reads, gives a single entry per CDR3 protein. The sample has about 300,000 distinct CDR3 sequences, 6.8% seen once. Study-wide points: Abundant bulk-derived clonotypes could contaminate FACS-sorted repertoires. Relatively few clonotypes were ones that appeared in both CD4 and CD8 compartments.

The V gene lost 4 bases and the J gene lost 6 bases, with 12 bases spanning the gap. Germline V CDR1 and CDR2: MGHDK, SYGVNS. This CDR3 comprises 14 residues. The rearrangement links TRBV25-1 to TRBJ2-2; D is possibly TRBD2 (6 bases). The TCR comes from a man aged 18 to 30 who received the YFV17D yellow fever vaccine. The material sequenced was PBMCs, taken more than 40 days after the first yellow fever vaccination. The CDR3 nucleotides are TGTGCCAGCAGTGGTCAGGGAGGAGCCGGGGAGCTGTTTTTT. Amino acid sequence: CASSGQGGAGELFF.